This T cell receptor beta chain was sequenced in a study of CD8 T cells in Susac syndrome. V trimming: 0 bases; J trimming: 3 bases; junction bases outside the gene matches: 4. Germline-derived CDR1 and CDR2 are MNHEY and SVGEGT. This CDR3 has 17 residues. With random hexamers, reverse transcription was performed on 0.5 to 1 ug of RNA. TCRdb processed the immunoSEQ multiplex PCR reads anew with MiXCR; each CDR3 protein has one entry. This table has 300,000 to 350,000 distinct CDR3 sequences, around 92% appearing once. This receptor was identified in a human donor with multiple sclerosis. Input material: CD4+ T cells from PBMCs. The chain recombines TRBV6-2 or TRBV6-3 with TRBJ2-2, with 10 bases lining up with TRBD2. CDR3 loop: CASSYSKRGGDTGELFF. CDR3 sequence (DNA): TGTGCCAGCAGTTACTCAAAGCGGGGGGGCGACACCGGGGAGCTGTTTTTT.